In its sample, the clone carrying this T cell receptor (beta chain) was seen a few times. The data were obtained in a study of blood T cell repertoires in COVID-19. Background on the study: Acute and convalescent COVID-19 specimens originated in the United States, Italy and Spain. T cells, B-cell-depleted T cells, or PBMCs provided the cDNA or gDNA that served as material.

The germline gives CDR1 LNHDA, CDR2 SQIVND (reference sequence). The CDR3 spans 13 residues. V was trimmed by 6 bases and J by 5 bases, leaving 13 bases between them. Seattle researchers signed up patients amid active infection and tracked them longitudinally. In the authors' workflow: The assay estimated nucleated cells by amplifying reference gene primers. Using immunoSEQ multiplex PCR, the repertoire was profiled, and TCRdb retains in-frame clones only, with some absent. V and J calls and clone size are copied from that table; D and trimming were computed from the DNA. The sample yields about 160,000 clones, 79% seen once.

What was sequenced was peripheral blood. The receptor was isolated from a woman aged 60-70 years with COVID-19, enrolled during active disease. V and J are TRBV19 and TRBJ2-5, with no clear D. The CDR3 sequence: CASSPGARETQYF. The DNA for the CDR3 is TGTGCCAGTAGCCCAGGCGCCCGGGAGACCCAGTACTTC.